The 4 T cell receptor beta chains below were found in one sample sequenced in a study of molecular identifiers for immune sequencing clone quantification. MiXCR, run by TCRdb on the PCR reads, gives a single entry per CDR3 protein. The sample shows over 550,000 distinct CDR3 sequences, 25% of them seen only once. The material sequenced was naive CD8+ T cells from blood, with Jurkat cell RNA spiked in. Stated subset: FACS-sorted CD8+CD4-CCR7+CD45RA+ naive T cells. These receptor sequences come from a human donor in good health. Some libraries in this study had Jurkat cell RNA spiked in.

This clonotype came up many times. This CDR3 is CASSLTLGRESFEQYF. In DNA, the CDR3 is TGTGCCAGCAGCTTAACATTGGGCAGAGAGTCATTCGAGCAGTACTTC. The V and J genes are TRBV7-9 and TRBJ2-7; the D is unclear. V shed 2 bases and J shed 6 bases, with 20 bases lying between them. The germline V gene encodes CDR1 SEHNR and CDR2 FQNEAQ (reference sequence). This CDR3 has 16 residues.

The chain carries TRBV5-4 and TRBJ2-2; D gene ambiguous. V dropped 0 bases and J dropped 2 bases, with 14 bases sitting between them. The V gene's germline CDR1 is SGHNT and CDR2 YYREEE (reference sequence). The CDR3 runs to 17 residues. The CDR3 reads CASSLDTPAPNTGELFF. The CDR3 DNA sequence: TGTGCCAGCAGCTTGGACACTCCCGCCCCAAACACCGGGGAGCTGTTTTTT. Drawing the rest from reference TRBV5-4 and TRBJ2-2, the complete variable domain is ETGVTQSPTHLIKTRGQQVTLRCSSQSGHNTVSWYQQALGQGPQFIFQYYREEENGRGNFPPRFSGLQFPNYSSELNVNALELDDSALYLCASSLDTPAPNTGELFFGEGSRLTVL.

V usage is TRBV28 and J usage is TRBJ2-1; D possibly corresponds to TRBD1 (5 bases). Trimming pared 6 bases from V and 5 bases from J, leaving 14 bases between. The germline gives CDR1 MDHEN, CDR2 SYDVKM. The CDR3 covers 14 residues. Here the CDR3 DNA reads TGTGCCAGCAGCCAACTCGGACAAGACAATGAGCAGTTCTTC. Amino acids: CASSQLGQDNEQFF.

This clonotype has more than one count but fewer than ten. The chain joins TRBV7-6 to TRBJ2-7; D is ambiguous. V was clipped by 5 bases and J by 3 bases, with 14 bases between them. The CDR3 is 14 residues long. Germline loops: CDR1 SGHVS, CDR2 FNYEAQ. CDR3 in DNA: TGTGCCAGCAGCCCGAACCCTAGAGACTACGAGCAGTACTTC. It is translated as CASSPNPRDYEQYF.